The entry below gives a single T cell receptor (beta chain) sequence along with its context. This CDR3 has 13 residues. V was pared by 6 bases and J by 12 bases, with 23 bases between. Germline V lookup: CDR1 SQVTM, CDR2 ANQGSEA. TCRdb reprocessed the 5' RACE reads via MiXCR and lists one record per CDR3 protein. The sample has about 38,000 distinct CDR3 sequences; approximately 7.4% are singletons. The sample belongs to a study of chronic HIV infection and antiretroviral therapy. The specimen was peripheral blood. This TCR came from an adult who had HIV and had not received antiretroviral therapy, or was an uninfected healthy control (not recorded which). J is TRBJ1-1 and V is TRBV29-1; no clear D. For the CDR3, the DNA is TGCAGCGTCCATCTGACACGGAGGATAGGAACTTTCTTT. Protein sequence: CSVHLTRRIGTFF.